What follows are 10 T cell receptor beta chains derived from one specimen sequenced in a study of Tregs in tolerant kidney transplant recipients. Measured with immunoSEQ multiplex PCR; TCRdb has only the in-frame clones, and not every one. The profile shows tens of thousands of clones, under 95% of them singletons. The nonmyeloablative bone marrow transplants came from related graft donors, with transient mixed chimerism. Source: CD4+ T cells from blood (PBMCs), taken 12 months after the transplant. Receptor source: a human patient who received a combined kidney and bone marrow transplant. A share of the T cells may be of graft donor origin.

This chain connects TRBV18 to TRBJ1-1; 8 nucleotides agree with TRBD1. The V gene's germline CDR1 is KGHSH and CDR2 LQKENI. CDR3 length: 17 residues. The ends lost 1 base at V and 4 bases at J; junction bases unmatched: 11. CDR3 residues: CASSPRAPGGVSTEAFF. The CDR3, as DNA: TGTGCCAGCTCACCACGGGCGCCAGGGGGCGTCAGCACTGAAGCTTTCTTT.

This chain connects TRBV2 to TRBJ1-1; D gene ambiguous. The germline V gene has CDR1 SNHLY and CDR2 FYNNEI. CDR3 size: 13 residues. Trimming shortened V by 2 bases and J by 2 bases, and 6 bases separated the two germline ends. The CDR3 nucleotides are TGTGCCAGCAGTGAATGGCAAAACACTGAAGCTTTCTTT. This gives the protein CASSEWQNTEAFF.

The chain links TRBV6-5 to TRBJ2-2; a weak D match, TRBD1 (6 bases). Germline assignment: CDR1 MNHEY and CDR2 SVGAGI. CDR3 length: 15 residues. Deletions cut 6 bases from V and 2 bases from J, with 13 bases between. CDR3 sequence: CASRTGLINTGELFF. The CDR3 region has the DNA TGTGCCAGCAGGACAGGCCTAATTAACACCGGGGAGCTGTTTTTT.

J is TRBJ1-2 and V is TRBV7-2, with 7 bases matching TRBD1. The CDR3 sequence is 15 residues long. CDR1 and CDR2 (germline): SGHTA, FQGNSA. The V segment lost 3 bases and the J segment 4 bases; nucleotides outside the gene matches: 8. Written as DNA, the CDR3 is TGTGCCAGCAGCTTTGACAGGGAGAGCAGCTATGGCTACACCTTC. Translating it yields CASSFDRESSYGYTF.

The chain has TRBV7-9 and TRBJ1-2, with a weak D call TRBD1 (5 bases). V gave up 6 bases and J gave up 5 bases, with 13 bases separating them. Germline loops: CDR1 SEHNR, CDR2 FQNEAQ (reference sequence). CDR3 size: 13 residues. CDR3 DNA: TGTGCCAGCAGTCCCACGGGGGGATATGGCTACACCTTC. It codes for CASSPTGGYGYTF. The whole variable domain, remainder taken from reference TRBV7-9 and TRBJ1-2, is DTGVSQNPRHKITKRGQNVTFRCDPISEHNRLYWYRQTLGQGPEFLTYFQNEAQLEKSRLLSDRFSAERPKGSFSTLEIQRTEQGDSAMYLCASSPTGGYGYTFGSGTRLTVV.

The gene calls are TRBV7-2 and TRBJ1-1; D is unresolved. Germline V lookup: CDR1 SGHTA, CDR2 FQGNSA. The CDR3 is 14 amino acids. V lost 0 bases, J lost 1 base, and 6 bases lay in between. CDR3 nucleotide sequence: TGTGCCAGCAGCTTAGCGATGGCGAACACTGAAGCTTTCTTT. Amino acids: CASSLAMANTEAFF.

As for this clone: Additional DNA sequences in this sample encode the identical CDR3. The rearrangement joins TRBV4-3 to TRBJ2-5, with D possibly being TRBD1 (6 bases). Trimming removed 0 bases at V and 3 bases at J, with 8 bases between. This CDR3 region has 14 residues. Germline V CDR1 and CDR2: LGHNA, YSLEER. Here the CDR3 reads CASSQDTGKETQYF. The CDR3 nucleotides are TGCGCCAGCAGCCAAGATACAGGGAAAGAGACCCAGTACTTC.

J is TRBJ2-3 and V is TRBV7-2; TRBD2 is a possible D gene (6 bases). The CDR3 totals 13 residues. Trimming shortened V by 0 bases and J by 6 bases, and 7 bases separated the two germline ends. Germline-derived CDR1 and CDR2 are SGHTA and FQGNSA. The CDR3 sequence is CASSLAGRDTQYF. The CDR3 DNA is TGTGCCAGCAGCTTAGCGGGGAGGGATACGCAGTATTTT.

The V call is TRBV7-9, the J call TRBJ1-4; D possibly corresponds to TRBD1 (6 bases). Trimming took off 1 base at V and 7 bases at J, with 16 bases between the two ends. This CDR3 comprises 16 residues. Germline-derived CDR1 and CDR2 are SEHNR and FQNEAQ (reference sequence). The CDR3 spells CASSLVGGARGEKLFF. The CDR3 nucleotides read TGTGCCAGCAGCTTAGTCGGGGGGGCGCGAGGTGAAAAACTGTTTTTT.

The V gene is TRBV5-6, the J gene TRBJ1-3, with D possibly matching TRBD1 (5 bases). V lost 1 base and J 1 base, leaving 9 bases between the germline ends. Germline V lookup: CDR1 SGHDT, CDR2 YYEEEE. The CDR3 runs 15 residues. CDR3 in amino acids: CASSLRGMSGNTIYF. The DNA of the CDR3 is TGTGCCAGCAGCTTGAGGGGAATGTCTGGAAACACCATATATTTT.